This is a list of T cell receptor beta chains from one sample in a study of B cell selection in AIRE deficiency. Method: immunoSEQ multiplex PCR; TCRdb's copy keeps in-frame clones and lacks some. The data contain roughly 25,000 clones, 95% to 96% of them singletons. Sequencing input: CD4+CD127+ conventional T cells sorted from PBMCs. The receptor source for this set is a human donor in good health. The CDR3 runs from the conserved cysteine through the conserved F or W. Fields, in order: D gene, clone size, V gene, J gene, CDR3 protein, CDR3 DNA. D genes are given only for firm matches. Size is omitted from some rows. Given values are once, few, many or a class for expanded clones.

d_call: NA; clone_size: NA; v_call: TRBV19; j_call: TRBJ2-6; cdr3_aa: CASSPLGVTRGANVLTF; cdr3_nt: TGTGCCAGTAGTCCGCTGGGGGTAACACGTGGGGCCAACGTCCTGACTTTC
d_call: NA; clone_size: NA; v_call: TRBV5-4; j_call: TRBJ1-2; cdr3_aa: CASSVEAYGYTF; cdr3_nt: TGTGCCAGCAGTGTGGAAGCTTATGGCTACACCTTC
d_call: TRBD2; clone_size: NA; v_call: TRBV7-9; j_call: TRBJ2-1; cdr3_aa: CASSPSGDYYNEQFF; cdr3_nt: TGTGCCAGCAGCCCCTCGGGGGACTACTACAATGAGCAGTTCTTC
d_call: NA; clone_size: NA; v_call: TRBV6-9; j_call: TRBJ1-2; cdr3_aa: CASSYDVAGGYTF; cdr3_nt: TGTGCCAGCAGTTACGACGTGGCTGGGGGCTACACCTTC
d_call: NA; clone_size: NA; v_call: TRBV29-1; j_call: TRBJ1-5; cdr3_aa: CSVGEGEYSNQPQHF; cdr3_nt: TGCAGCGTGGGGGAAGGGGAGTATAGCAATCAGCCCCAGCATTTT
d_call: NA; clone_size: NA; v_call: TRBV2; j_call: TRBJ1-2; cdr3_aa: CASSEQTRYYGYTF; cdr3_nt: TGTGCCAGCAGTGAACAGACCAGATACTATGGCTACACCTTC
d_call: NA; clone_size: NA; v_call: TRBV6-6; j_call: TRBJ2-7; cdr3_aa: CASSYRGAGYEQYF; cdr3_nt: TGTGCCAGCAGTTATCGGGGTGCGGGCTACGAGCAGTACTTC
d_call: NA; clone_size: NA; v_call: TRBV5-4; j_call: TRBJ2-1; cdr3_aa: CASSLTSGNNEQFF; cdr3_nt: TGTGCCAGCAGCTTGACTTCGGGGAACAATGAGCAGTTCTTC
d_call: TRBD1; clone_size: NA; v_call: TRBV11-2; j_call: TRBJ1-2; cdr3_aa: CASRPSRDSNYGYTF; cdr3_nt: TGTGCCAGCAGACCAAGCCGGGACAGCAACTATGGCTACACCTTC
d_call: TRBD2; clone_size: NA; v_call: TRBV18; j_call: TRBJ2-7; cdr3_aa: CASSLGTSGGVYEQYF; cdr3_nt: TGTGCCAGCTCACTCGGGACTAGCGGGGGGGTCTACGAGCAGTACTTC
d_call: NA; clone_size: NA; v_call: TRBV9; j_call: TRBJ1-1; cdr3_aa: CASSVADTEAFF; cdr3_nt: TGTGCCAGCAGCGTAGCGGACACTGAAGCTTTCTTT
d_call: TRBD2; clone_size: NA; v_call: TRBV29-1; j_call: TRBJ2-1; cdr3_aa: CSVDPSGGTYNEQFF; cdr3_nt: TGCAGCGTTGACCCTAGCGGTGGGACCTACAATGAGCAGTTCTTC
d_call: TRBD1; clone_size: NA; v_call: TRBV6-6; j_call: TRBJ2-1; cdr3_aa: CASSYSRQGTDEQFF; cdr3_nt: TGTGCCAGCAGTTACTCGAGACAGGGAACCGATGAGCAGTTCTTC
d_call: TRBD2; clone_size: NA; v_call: TRBV7-3; j_call: TRBJ2-3; cdr3_aa: CASSELAGGASTDTQYF; cdr3_nt: TGTGCCAGCAGTGAGTTAGCGGGAGGTGCTAGCACAGATACGCAGTATTTT
d_call: NA; clone_size: NA; v_call: TRBV19; j_call: TRBJ1-1; cdr3_aa: CASSIRGETEAFF; cdr3_nt: TGTGCCAGTAGTATCAGGGGAGAAACTGAAGCTTTCTTT
d_call: NA; clone_size: NA; v_call: TRBV15; j_call: TRBJ1-3; cdr3_aa: CATSRSQGSNGNTIYF; cdr3_nt: TGTGCCACCAGCAGGTCCCAGGGGTCGAATGGAAACACCATATATTTT
d_call: NA; clone_size: NA; v_call: TRBV7-3; j_call: TRBJ2-1; cdr3_aa: CASSLTKIGDEQFF; cdr3_nt: TGTGCCAGCAGCTTAACGAAGATCGGGGATGAGCAGTTCTTC
d_call: NA; clone_size: NA; v_call: TRBV5-1; j_call: TRBJ1-1; cdr3_aa: CASSGTRGNTEAFF; cdr3_nt: TGCGCCAGCAGCGGTACCAGGGGGAACACTGAAGCTTTCTTT
d_call: TRBD1; clone_size: NA; v_call: TRBV12-5; j_call: TRBJ2-5; cdr3_aa: CASGQDRAETQYF; cdr3_nt: TGTGCTAGTGGACAGGACAGGGCGGAGACCCAGTACTTC
d_call: TRBD1; clone_size: NA; v_call: TRBV19; j_call: TRBJ1-5; cdr3_aa: CASLDRAWNQPQHF; cdr3_nt: TGTGCCAGCCTCGACAGGGCTTGGAATCAGCCCCAGCATTTT
d_call: NA; clone_size: NA; v_call: TRBV9; j_call: TRBJ2-5; cdr3_aa: CASGKGGVYQETQYF; cdr3_nt: TGTGCCAGCGGGAAGGGAGGAGTGTACCAAGAGACCCAGTACTTC
d_call: NA; clone_size: NA; v_call: TRBV15; j_call: TRBJ2-3; cdr3_aa: CATSRRDVNTQYF; cdr3_nt: TGTGCCACCAGCAGACGCGACGTCAATACGCAGTATTTT
d_call: NA; clone_size: NA; v_call: TRBV23-1; j_call: TRBJ1-2; cdr3_aa: CASSHPLTSYGYTF; cdr3_nt: TGCGCCAGCAGTCACCCCCTGACTTCATATGGCTACACCTTC
d_call: NA; clone_size: NA; v_call: TRBV27; j_call: TRBJ1-1; cdr3_aa: CASSSGGDGNTEAFF; cdr3_nt: TGTGCCAGCAGTTCCGGTGGGGACGGGAACACTGAAGCTTTCTTT
d_call: NA; clone_size: NA; v_call: TRBV11-2; j_call: TRBJ2-6; cdr3_aa: CASRDRDSGANVLTF; cdr3_nt: TGTGCCAGCAGGGACAGAGATTCTGGGGCCAACGTCCTGACTTTC
d_call: NA; clone_size: NA; v_call: TRBV7-2; j_call: TRBJ2-3; cdr3_aa: CASSLGGLDTQYF; cdr3_nt: TGTGCCAGCAGCTTAGGGGGTTTGGATACGCAGTATTTT
d_call: TRBD1; clone_size: NA; v_call: TRBV25-1; j_call: TRBJ1-2; cdr3_aa: CASIKRQNLDRGNYGYTF; cdr3_nt: TGTGCCAGCATCAAACGACAGAACTTGGACAGGGGTAACTATGGCTACACCTTC
d_call: NA; clone_size: NA; v_call: TRBV10-2; j_call: TRBJ1-1; cdr3_aa: CASSPAGGTEAFF; cdr3_nt: TGCGCCAGCAGCCCCGCTGGGGGGACTGAAGCTTTCTTT
d_call: TRBD2; clone_size: NA; v_call: TRBV2; j_call: TRBJ2-2; cdr3_aa: CASSGRTSNTGELFF; cdr3_nt: TGTGCCAGCAGCGGTCGGACTAGCAACACCGGGGAGCTGTTTTTT
d_call: NA; clone_size: NA; v_call: TRBV6-6; j_call: TRBJ1-1; cdr3_aa: CAPWGGDGTEAFF; cdr3_nt: TGTGCCCCGTGGGGGGGGGATGGGACTGAAGCTTTCTTT
d_call: NA; clone_size: NA; v_call: TRBV7-9; j_call: TRBJ2-5; cdr3_aa: CASSSRHSDQETQYF; cdr3_nt: TGTGCCAGCAGCTCCCGTCACAGTGACCAAGAGACCCAGTACTTC
d_call: NA; clone_size: NA; v_call: TRBV11-2; j_call: TRBJ1-1; cdr3_aa: CASSLEGGRMNTEAFF; cdr3_nt: TGTGCCAGCAGCTTAGAAGGTGGGCGGATGAACACTGAAGCTTTCTTT
d_call: NA; clone_size: NA; v_call: TRBV4-1; j_call: TRBJ1-2; cdr3_aa: CARWYGYTF; cdr3_nt: TGCGCCAGATGGTATGGCTACACCTTC
d_call: NA; clone_size: NA; v_call: TRBV19; j_call: TRBJ1-1; cdr3_aa: CASSTLSLTVMNTEAFF; cdr3_nt: TGTGCCAGTAGTACCCTATCTTTGACAGTGATGAACACTGAAGCTTTCTTT
d_call: TRBD2; clone_size: few; v_call: TRBV6-6; j_call: TRBJ2-7; cdr3_aa: CASSTPTSGSYEQYF; cdr3_nt: TGTGCCAGCAGTACCCCGACTAGCGGGAGCTACGAGCAGTACTTC
d_call: NA; clone_size: NA; v_call: TRBV27; j_call: TRBJ1-2; cdr3_aa: CASFQVNYGYTF; cdr3_nt: TGTGCCAGCTTCCAGGTTAACTATGGCTACACCTTC
d_call: NA; clone_size: NA; v_call: TRBV14; j_call: TRBJ2-3; cdr3_aa: CASSQQIGRTDTQYF; cdr3_nt: TGTGCCAGCAGCCAACAGATAGGGAGGACTGATACGCAGTATTTT
d_call: NA; clone_size: NA; v_call: TRBV7-9; j_call: TRBJ1-2; cdr3_aa: CASSPTTGFPGYGYTF; cdr3_nt: TGTGCCAGCAGCCCAACCACAGGGTTTCCTGGGTATGGCTACACCTTC
d_call: TRBD1; clone_size: NA; v_call: TRBV5-4; j_call: TRBJ1-2; cdr3_aa: CASSSGIGPTGIGYTF; cdr3_nt: TGTGCCAGCAGCTCCGGAATCGGGCCGACAGGGATTGGCTACACCTTC
d_call: NA; clone_size: NA; v_call: TRBV11-3; j_call: TRBJ2-7; cdr3_aa: CASSLGGVGAYEQYF; cdr3_nt: TGTGCCAGCAGCTTAGGGGGCGTGGGCGCCTACGAGCAGTACTTC
d_call: NA; clone_size: NA; v_call: TRBV18; j_call: TRBJ1-1; cdr3_aa: CASSPYGSPDTEAFF; cdr3_nt: TGTGCCAGCTCACCATACGGGTCCCCCGACACTGAAGCTTTCTTT
d_call: NA; clone_size: NA; v_call: TRBV5-1; j_call: TRBJ1-1; cdr3_aa: CASSLDGFNTEAFF; cdr3_nt: TGCGCCAGCAGCTTGGACGGGTTTAACACTGAAGCTTTCTTT
d_call: NA; clone_size: NA; v_call: TRBV4-2; j_call: TRBJ2-3; cdr3_aa: CASSQDGQGADTQYF; cdr3_nt: TGTGCCAGCAGCCAAGATGGGCAGGGCGCAGATACGCAGTATTTT
d_call: TRBD1; clone_size: NA; v_call: TRBV2; j_call: TRBJ1-4; cdr3_aa: CASRADRAGDEKLFF; cdr3_nt: TGTGCCAGCAGGGCTGACAGGGCGGGGGATGAAAAACTGTTTTTT
d_call: TRBD1; clone_size: NA; v_call: TRBV5-3; j_call: TRBJ1-4; cdr3_aa: CARSLGTGRGEKLFF; cdr3_nt: TGTGCCAGAAGCTTGGGGACAGGGAGGGGTGAAAAACTGTTTTTT
d_call: TRBD2; clone_size: once; v_call: TRBV5-4; j_call: TRBJ2-7; cdr3_aa: CASSSGLAGVFGYEQYF; cdr3_nt: TGTGCCAGCAGCAGTGGACTAGCGGGAGTCTTTGGCTACGAGCAGTACTTC
d_call: NA; clone_size: NA; v_call: TRBV11-2; j_call: TRBJ1-4; cdr3_aa: CASSSQRGGKLFF; cdr3_nt: TGTGCCAGCAGCTCCCAGCGGGGGGGAAAACTGTTTTTT
d_call: NA; clone_size: NA; v_call: TRBV13; j_call: TRBJ1-1; cdr3_aa: CASSPAGTLGFF; cdr3_nt: TGTGCCAGCAGCCCAGCCGGGACCCTTGGCTTCTTT
d_call: NA; clone_size: NA; v_call: TRBV10-3; j_call: TRBJ2-7; cdr3_aa: CAIFSGGPDHEQYF; cdr3_nt: TGTGCCATCTTCTCTGGGGGCCCGGACCACGAGCAGTACTTC
d_call: NA; clone_size: NA; v_call: TRBV5-3; j_call: TRBJ1-5; cdr3_aa: CARSLDRAEDSNQPQHF; cdr3_nt: TGTGCCAGAAGCTTGGACAGGGCAGAGGATAGCAATCAGCCCCAGCATTTT
d_call: TRBD1; clone_size: NA; v_call: TRBV11-3; j_call: TRBJ2-1; cdr3_aa: CASRGTGDNEQFF; cdr3_nt: TGTGCCAGCAGGGGGACAGGGGACAATGAGCAGTTCTTC
d_call: NA; clone_size: NA; v_call: TRBV5-4; j_call: TRBJ2-5; cdr3_aa: CASSSGTLQETQYF; cdr3_nt: TGTGCCAGCAGTTCGGGGACTCTGCAAGAGACCCAGTACTTC
d_call: TRBD2; clone_size: NA; v_call: TRBV5-8; j_call: TRBJ2-7; cdr3_aa: CASSPVARGSHYEQYF; cdr3_nt: TGTGCCAGCAGCCCGGTCGCTCGCGGGAGTCACTACGAGCAGTACTTC
d_call: TRBD1; clone_size: NA; v_call: TRBV6-5; j_call: TRBJ1-1; cdr3_aa: CASTPWDRNTEAFF; cdr3_nt: TGTGCCAGCACCCCCTGGGACAGGAACACTGAAGCTTTCTTT
d_call: NA; clone_size: NA; v_call: TRBV6-1; j_call: TRBJ2-3; cdr3_aa: CASRLWLYGDTQYF; cdr3_nt: TGTGCCAGCAGGTTGTGGTTATACGGAGATACGCAGTATTTT
d_call: NA; clone_size: NA; v_call: TRBV25-1; j_call: TRBJ2-5; cdr3_aa: CASSEHTKPETQYF; cdr3_nt: TGTGCCAGCAGTGAACACACCAAACCAGAGACCCAGTACTTC
d_call: NA; clone_size: NA; v_call: TRBV5-5; j_call: TRBJ1-2; cdr3_aa: CASSFLSGDYGYTF; cdr3_nt: TGTGCCAGCAGCTTTTTGTCCGGGGACTATGGCTACACCTTC
d_call: TRBD2; clone_size: NA; v_call: TRBV9; j_call: TRBJ2-3; cdr3_aa: CASSVGTSGSGTDTQYF; cdr3_nt: TGTGCCAGCAGCGTAGGGACTAGCGGGAGTGGCACAGATACGCAGTATTTT
d_call: NA; clone_size: NA; v_call: TRBV27; j_call: TRBJ2-7; cdr3_aa: CASSLQRGSGYEQYF; cdr3_nt: TGTGCCAGCAGTTTACAGAGGGGTTCGGGATACGAGCAGTACTTC